This is a list of T cell receptor beta chains from one sample in a study of cytomegalovirus exposure and HLA in healthy donors. Clones were read by immunoSEQ multiplex PCR, and TCRdb kept only the in-frame ones, dropping some. The data show under 200,000 clones, around 80% seen once. Sequences were obtained from PBMCs. Every receptor here comes from a male donor in good health and CMV-seropositive. The CDR3 runs from the conserved cysteine through the conserved F or W. The D gene is left open where the match is weak. Size values are once, few and many counts, or a class for expanded clones, and some rows have none.

CDR3 | DNA | size | J | D | V
CASSSGVLYGYTF | TGTGCCAGCAGTTCAGGGGTCCTCTATGGCTACACCTTC | once | TRBJ1-2 | NA | TRBV6-1
CASSTSQSLYEQYF | TGTGCCAGCAGTACTAGCCAGAGTCTCTACGAGCAGTACTTC | NA | TRBJ2-7 | NA | TRBV7-2
CASSVDRGNEKLFF | TGTGCCAGCAGCGTCGACAGGGGTAACGAAAAACTGTTTTTT | NA | TRBJ1-4 | TRBD1 | TRBV7-2
CASSMRQGVWGSNQPQHF | TGTGCCAGTAGTATGAGACAGGGGGTATGGGGTAGCAATCAGCCCCAGCATTTT | NA | TRBJ1-5 | TRBD1 | TRBV19
CASSLNTGVQETQYF | TGTGCCAGCAGCTTGAATACAGGGGTCCAAGAGACCCAGTACTTC | NA | TRBJ2-5 | TRBD1 | TRBV5-5
CASSSQQGNNQPQHF | TGTGCCAGCAGTTCTCAACAGGGCAACAATCAGCCCCAGCATTTT | NA | TRBJ1-5 | NA | TRBV6-5
CTSSRTGEGNEQFF | TGCACCAGCAGCCGAACGGGAGAGGGGAATGAGCAGTTCTTC | NA | TRBJ2-1 | NA | TRBV1
CAWRGGATSLTEAFF | TGTGCCTGGAGGGGAGGGGCTACCTCGTTGACTGAAGCTTTCTTT | once | TRBJ1-1 | NA | TRBV30
CASSGGTGDEAFF | TGTGCCAGCAGCGGAGGAACTGGGGATGAAGCTTTCTTT | NA | TRBJ1-1 | NA | TRBV2
CASSQGQGQGQPQHF | TGCGCCAGCAGCCAGGGACAGGGTCAAGGTCAGCCCCAGCATTTT | few | TRBJ1-5 | TRBD1 | TRBV4-1
CASSFGTGTEAFF | TGTGCCAGCAGCTTCGGGACAGGGACTGAAGCTTTCTTT | NA | TRBJ1-1 | TRBD1 | TRBV5-6
CASSPGLAHYEQYF | TGTGCCAGCAGTCCCGGACTAGCGCACTACGAGCAGTACTTC | NA | TRBJ2-7 | TRBD2 | TRBV6-1
CASSYEGAVNQPQHF | TGTGCCAGCAGTTACGAGGGGGCGGTCAATCAGCCCCAGCATTTT | once | TRBJ1-5 | TRBD1 | TRBV6-6
CASSHPRSGSGANVLTF | TGCGCCAGCAGCCACCCCCGCTCGGGCTCTGGGGCCAACGTCCTGACTTTC | NA | TRBJ2-6 | NA | TRBV4-1
CASSLGPSGSSYEQYF | TGTGCCAGCAGCTTGGGTCCCAGCGGGAGCTCCTACGAGCAGTACTTC | NA | TRBJ2-7 | TRBD2 | TRBV5-4
CASSLRGGTAEAFF | TGTGCCAGCAGCTTGAGGGGCGGGACAGCGGAAGCTTTCTTT | NA | TRBJ1-1 | TRBD1 | TRBV7-6
CASSQDKGTSGSYEQYF | TGTGCCAGCAGCCAAGATAAGGGGACTAGCGGTTCCTACGAGCAGTACTTC | NA | TRBJ2-7 | TRBD2 | TRBV4-2
CASSQEGADTQYF | TGTGCCAGCAGCCAAGAAGGAGCGGATACGCAGTATTTT | NA | TRBJ2-3 | NA | TRBV4-2
CAWSVQASGTGRLSSVRFF | TGTGCCTGGAGTGTACAGGCTAGCGGGACGGGCCGTTTATCTAGTGTGCGGTTCTTC | NA | TRBJ2-1 | TRBD2 | TRBV30
CASSPGGGNFGANVLTF | TGTGCCAGCAGCCCCGGCGGGGGGAACTTTGGGGCCAACGTCCTGACTTTC | NA | TRBJ2-6 | TRBD2 | TRBV5-4
CASSYSNPRTGYGYTF | TGTGCCAGCAGTTACTCGAACCCCCGCACTGGCTATGGCTACACCTTC | NA | TRBJ1-2 | NA | TRBV6-5
CASSLFDSTEAFF | TGTGCCAGCAGCTTGTTTGACAGCACTGAAGCTTTCTTT | NA | TRBJ1-1 | NA | TRBV5-4
CASSYSTEQYF | TGTGCCAGCAGTTACAGTACCGAGCAGTACTTC | NA | TRBJ2-7 | NA | TRBV28
CASSLAGSSYNEQFF | TGTGCCAGCAGTTTGGCGGGAAGCTCCTACAATGAGCAGTTCTTC | NA | TRBJ2-1 | NA | TRBV27
CASSSRVGVTDTQYF | TGTGCCAGCAGCTCCCGGGTAGGGGTCACAGATACGCAGTATTTT | NA | TRBJ2-3 | NA | TRBV11-3
CASSHPPDFSKNIQYF | TGCGCCAGCAGCCACCCGCCGGACTTTTCCAAAAACATTCAGTACTTC | NA | TRBJ2-4 | NA | TRBV4-1
CASSAGAYGELFF | TGTGCCAGCAGCGCGGGGGCGTACGGGGAGCTGTTTTTT | NA | TRBJ2-2 | NA | TRBV5-6
CASSHGAEGVTGELFF | TGTGCCAGCAGCCACGGGGCGGAGGGAGTCACCGGGGAGCTGTTTTTT | NA | TRBJ2-2 | NA | TRBV14
CASSHGDRVMNTEAFF | TGCGCCAGCAGCCATGGGGACAGGGTTATGAACACTGAAGCTTTCTTT | NA | TRBJ1-1 | TRBD1 | TRBV4-3
CASSSWEAGGSPLHF | TGTGCCAGCAGCTCATGGGAGGCAGGCGGCTCACCCCTCCACTTT | NA | TRBJ1-6 | NA | TRBV11-1
CASSQDQDSGRYEQYF | TGCGCCAGCAGCCAAGATCAGGACAGTGGAAGGTACGAGCAGTACTTC | NA | TRBJ2-7 | NA | TRBV4-3
CASSLYFNQPQHF | TGTGCCAGCAGTTTATACTTCAATCAGCCCCAGCATTTT | NA | TRBJ1-5 | NA | TRBV27
CASSNGWVNGYTF | TGTGCCAGCAGTAACGGGTGGGTAAATGGCTACACCTTC | few | TRBJ1-2 | NA | TRBV28
CASSPTGLAEAFF | TGTGCCAGCAGCCCCACAGGGTTGGCTGAAGCTTTCTTT | NA | TRBJ1-1 | NA | TRBV7-6
CASSFLGTTNTEAFF | TGTGCCAGCAGTTTCCTCGGGACAACGAACACTGAAGCTTTCTTT | NA | TRBJ1-1 | NA | TRBV27
CASSFRRDTEAFF | TGTGCCAGCAGTTTTCGACGGGACACTGAAGCTTTCTTT | NA | TRBJ1-1 | NA | TRBV27
CASSRVVGTGYYEQYF | TGTGCCAGCAGCCGAGTAGTCGGGACAGGGTACTACGAGCAGTACTTC | NA | TRBJ2-7 | TRBD1 | TRBV11-2
CASSPTVGNTIYF | TGTGCCAGCAGCCCCACGGTAGGAAACACCATATATTTT | NA | TRBJ1-3 | NA | TRBV5-6
CASRPPGNPSEQYF | TGTGCCAGCAGGCCCCCCGGGAACCCCTCCGAGCAGTACTTC | few | TRBJ2-7 | NA | TRBV6-1
CASRFELEKLFF | TGTGCCAGCAGGTTTGAACTCGAAAAACTGTTTTTT | NA | TRBJ1-4 | NA | TRBV6-5
CAISVGTTAGELFF | TGTGCCATCAGTGTCGGGACTACCGCCGGGGAGCTGTTTTTT | once | TRBJ2-2 | TRBD2 | TRBV10-3
CASTASGSFNEQFF | TGTGCCAGCACGGCTAGCGGGAGCTTTAATGAGCAGTTCTTC | NA | TRBJ2-1 | TRBD2 | TRBV7-9
CSVRPPGTGGTSGRNEQFF | TGCAGCGTGCGACCGCCCGGGACAGGAGGGACTAGCGGGAGAAATGAGCAGTTCTTC | NA | TRBJ2-1 | TRBD2 | TRBV29-1
CASSTRTGVEETQYF | TGTGCCAGCAGCACCCGGACAGGGGTGGAAGAGACCCAGTACTTC | NA | TRBJ2-5 | TRBD1 | TRBV6-5
CAWRGTANTGELFF | TGTGCCTGGAGGGGGACAGCGAACACCGGGGAGCTGTTTTTT | NA | TRBJ2-2 | TRBD1 | TRBV30
CASSVELAGVSDTQYF | TGTGCCAGCAGCGTAGAACTAGCGGGAGTGTCGGATACGCAGTATTTT | NA | TRBJ2-3 | TRBD2 | TRBV9
CSVEGQGNADTQYF | TGCAGCGTGGAGGGACAGGGGAACGCAGATACGCAGTATTTT | NA | TRBJ2-3 | TRBD1 | TRBV29-1